These T cell receptor beta chains were read from a single sample in a study of lymphopenia after photon versus proton radiotherapy. The repertoire was sequenced with immunoSEQ multiplex PCR; TCRdb's copy has only in-frame clones and lacks some. The profile covers almost 7,500 clones, with around 84% appearing a single time and approximately 50% taken by the ten largest. The input for sequencing was peripheral blood, taken from a patient treated with photon-based radiotherapy. These receptors came from a man aged 25-45 years with gastric cancer. Both conserved end residues are part of each CDR3. D genes are given only for firm matches. The size field is filled for only some rows; it gives once, few, many or a size class.

abundance,d_gene,v_gene,j_gene,CDR3aa,CDR3nt
-,-,TRBV29-1,TRBJ2-5,CSVVRDRQTQYF,TGCAGCGTTGTAAGGGATCGGCAGACCCAGTACTTC
-,-,TRBV19,TRBJ2-6,CASSLFQGTPSGANVLTF,TGTGCCAGTAGTTTGTTTCAGGGGACACCCTCTGGGGCCAACGTCCTGACTTTC
few,-,TRBV2,TRBJ2-3,CASSRMFGTDTQYF,TGTGCCAGCAGTCGTATGTTCGGCACAGATACGCAGTATTTT
-,TRBD1,TRBV11-1,TRBJ2-1,CASSLETGDYNEQFF,TGTGCCAGCAGCTTAGAAACAGGGGACTACAATGAGCAGTTCTTC
-,-,TRBV21-1,TRBJ2-5,CASSKRPHPTSGGVETQYF,TGTGCCAGCAGCAAAAGGCCCCACCCCACTAGCGGGGGGGTGGAGACCCAGTACTTC
-,TRBD2,TRBV7-3,TRBJ2-3,CASSLNGRGATDTQYF,TGTGCCAGCAGCTTAAACGGGCGGGGGGCCACAGATACGCAGTATTTT
-,-,TRBV7-5,TRBJ2-6,CARITISRQSRANVLTF,TGTGCCAGAATTACGATAAGTAGACAAAGTCGGGCCAACGTCCTGACTTTC
-,TRBD1,TRBV19,TRBJ1-5,CASAGDRETGQPQHF,TGTGCCAGTGCGGGTGACAGGGAAACAGGCCAGCCCCAGCATTTT
-,-,TRBV5-4,TRBJ2-1,CASSSFDRPGGEQFF,TGTGCCAGCAGCTCCTTTGACCGACCCGGGGGTGAGCAGTTCTTC
-,-,TRBV7-9,TRBJ2-7,CASSSRGNAGKGSYEQYF,TGTGCCAGCAGCTCCCGGGGGAATGCAGGAAAAGGGTCCTACGAGCAGTACTTC
-,TRBD2,TRBV6-1,TRBJ2-3,CASSDGQMGLVPTDTQYF,TGTGCCAGCAGTGATGGACAGATGGGACTAGTACCCACAGATACGCAGTATTTT
-,-,TRBV6-1,TRBJ1-3,CASSGAGFAGNTIYF,TGTGCCAGCAGTGGGGCCGGGTTCGCTGGAAACACCATATATTTT
few,-,TRBV29-1,TRBJ2-2,CSARGTSTGELFF,TGCAGCGCCCGGGGGACCAGCACCGGGGAGCTGTTTTTT
few,-,TRBV7-6,TRBJ1-5,CASSSHPNQPQHF,TGTGCCAGCAGCTCACATCCCAATCAGCCCCAGCATTTT
-,TRBD1,TRBV7-9,TRBJ1-2,CASSPADRVDYGYTF,TGTGCCAGCAGCCCAGCCGACAGGGTTGACTATGGCTACACCTTC
-,-,TRBV4-3,TRBJ2-1,CASSQIGHKPYNEQFF,TGCGCCAGCAGCCAGATTGGACACAAACCCTACAATGAGCAGTTCTTC
few,TRBD2,TRBV28,TRBJ2-1,CASSSRPGLAGVHSNNEQFF,TGTGCCAGCAGTTCCCGCCCGGGACTAGCGGGAGTCCATTCAAACAATGAGCAGTTCTTC
-,-,TRBV7-9,TRBJ1-6,CASSPTGTAYSPLHF,TGTGCCAGCAGCCCAACCGGGACGGCTTATTCACCCCTCCACTTT
-,TRBD2,TRBV6-1,TRBJ2-1,CASSEAPSGDNEQFF,TGTGCCAGCAGTGAAGCGCCTAGCGGAGACAATGAGCAGTTCTTC
-,-,TRBV9,TRBJ2-2,CASSTRAPRPGELFF,TGTGCCAGCAGCACCCGGGCCCCGAGGCCCGGGGAGCTGTTTTTT
-,TRBD1,TRBV19,TRBJ2-7,CASSWDRDYEQYF,TGTGCCAGTAGTTGGGACAGGGACTACGAGCAGTACTTC
once,-,TRBV19,TRBJ1-5,CASSERTGAGNQPQHF,TGTGCCAGTAGTGAACGGACGGGGGCGGGCAATCAGCCCCAGCATTTT
-,-,TRBV27,TRBJ2-7,CASSLSRGDTYEQYF,TGTGCCAGCAGTTTATCCCGCGGGGACACCTACGAGCAGTACTTC
-,-,TRBV11-1,TRBJ2-1,CASSQGASSVDEQFF,TGTGCCAGCAGCCAAGGGGCCTCTAGCGTCGATGAGCAGTTCTTC
few,TRBD1,TRBV29-1,TRBJ1-2,CSVIGQGAGNYGYTF,TGCAGCGTGATCGGACAGGGGGCCGGTAACTATGGCTACACCTTC
-,-,TRBV20-1,TRBJ2-3,CSASGGHTEDF,TGCAGTGCTAGCGGGGGGCACACAGAGGATTTT
-,-,TRBV19,TRBJ1-4,CASSLTDEGEKLFF,TGTGCCAGTAGCTTGACGGATGAAGGTGAAAAACTGTTTTTT
-,TRBD2,TRBV5-4,TRBJ2-7,CASSPSGNPSYEQYF,TGTGCCAGCAGCCCGAGCGGGAACCCTTCCTACGAGCAGTACTTC
-,-,TRBV7-9,TRBJ1-2,CASSLGTALGGYTF,TGTGCCAGCAGCTTGGGGACGGCTCTCGGGGGCTACACCTTC
-,-,TRBV9,TRBJ2-1,CASSVGNTIYEQFF,TGTGCCAGCAGCGTAGGAAATACTATCTATGAGCAGTTCTTC
-,TRBD2,TRBV19,TRBJ2-7,CASSISSGGTYEQYF,TGTGCCAGTAGTATTAGTAGCGGGGGTACCTACGAGCAGTACTTC
-,-,TRBV4-3,TRBJ2-2,CASSQGARQTGELFF,TGCGCCAGCAGCCAAGGGGCTAGACAGACCGGGGAGCTGTTTTTT
-,-,TRBV5-1,TRBJ1-6,CASSPEQGIPPLHF,TGCGCCAGCAGCCCGGAGCAGGGGATCCCACCCCTCCACTTT
-,TRBD1,TRBV15,TRBJ1-6,CATSTASWGTAPPLHF,TGTGCCACCAGCACAGCTTCGTGGGGGACAGCCCCTCCCCTCCACTTT
once,-,TRBV11-3,TRBJ2-7,CASSPGSTGATYEQYF,TGTGCCAGCAGCCCTGGTTCAACAGGAGCAACCTACGAGCAGTACTTC
-,-,TRBV7-8,TRBJ1-1,CASSRMTALNTEAFF,TGTGCCAGCAGCCGAATGACCGCCTTGAACACTGAAGCTTTCTTT
few,-,TRBV6-1,TRBJ1-2,CASSIPYGYTF,TGTGCCAGCAGTATCCCCTATGGCTACACCTTC
-,-,TRBV2,TRBJ2-7,CASSYWDEQYF,TGTGCCAGCAGTTATTGGGACGAGCAGTACTTC
few,TRBD1,TRBV2,TRBJ1-5,CASSPLFGQGSNQPQHF,TGTGCCAGCAGTCCTCTTTTTGGACAGGGTAGCAATCAGCCCCAGCATTTT
-,TRBD2,TRBV11-3,TRBJ2-2,CASSLSGTGELFF,TGTGCCAGCAGCCTTAGCGGGACCGGGGAGCTGTTTTTT
-,TRBD1,TRBV18,TRBJ1-1,CASSPPGTDEAFF,TGTGCCAGCTCACCACCTGGGACAGATGAAGCTTTCTTT
-,TRBD1,TRBV2,TRBJ1-1,CATTGGLNTEAFF,TGTGCCACTACAGGGGGCCTGAACACTGAAGCTTTCTTT
-,-,TRBV20-1,TRBJ2-7,CSARAGYEQYF,TGCAGTGCTAGGGCGGGCTACGAGCAGTACTTC
-,-,TRBV9,TRBJ2-7,CASSPSLGRQYF,TGTGCCAGCAGCCCGAGTCTGGGGCGGCAGTACTTC
-,TRBD2,TRBV5-4,TRBJ2-5,CASSRYRGLAETQETQYF,TGTGCCAGCAGCCGATACCGAGGACTAGCGGAAACCCAAGAGACCCAGTACTTC
-,TRBD1,TRBV11-2,TRBJ1-5,CASSLGGQGNQPQHF,TGTGCCAGCAGCTTAGGAGGACAGGGCAATCAGCCCCAGCATTTT
-,-,TRBV25-1,TRBJ2-5,CASRATGEGETQYF,TGTGCCAGCAGGGCTACAGGGGAGGGAGAGACCCAGTACTTC
-,-,TRBV29-1,TRBJ1-1,CSVLSGASNTEAFF,TGCAGCGTTTTGTCCGGGGCTTCGAACACTGAAGCTTTCTTT
once,-,TRBV5-1,TRBJ1-2,CASSDAQGFGYTF,TGCGCCAGCAGCGACGCTCAGGGATTTGGCTACACCTTC
few,TRBD1,TRBV6-6,TRBJ2-5,CASSTIRQGAKVTQYF,TGTGCCAGCAGTACCATTCGACAGGGGGCTAAGGTGACCCAGTACTTC
-,TRBD2,TRBV2,TRBJ2-3,CASSRMGGAVTQYF,TGTGCCAGCAGCCGAATGGGAGGGGCGGTCACGCAGTATTTT
-,-,TRBV7-2,TRBJ2-2,CASSPWGGPGTGELFF,TGTGCCAGCAGCCCATGGGGGGGCCCAGGCACCGGGGAGCTGTTTTTT
-,-,TRBV5-6,TRBJ2-2,CASSYFFMPSRSNTGELFF,TGTGCCAGCAGTTATTTTTTTATGCCGAGTCGATCGAACACCGGGGAGCTGTTTTTT
-,-,TRBV18,TRBJ2-7,CASSPGGGGKYF,TGTGCCAGCTCACCCGGGGGAGGGGGCAAATACTTC